Included here is one T cell receptor (beta chain) sequence, with context. The data are from a study of control samples from healthy donors and cancer patients. The germline V gene has CDR1 DFQATT and CDR2 SNEGSKA (reference sequence). This CDR3 contains 10 residues. Trimming cost V 7 bases and J 8 bases, with 11 bases left between them. Sequencing was performed with immunoSEQ multiplex PCR; in TCRdb, only in-frame clones are kept and a portion is missing. The sample carries approximately 70,000 clones, roughly nine tenths recorded once. The chain employs TRBV20-1 and TRBJ1-2, with D tentatively TRBD1 (5 bases). Sequenced: blood. This sequence was found in a woman between 45 and 60 years old in good health. The CDR3 DNA reads as TGCAGTGGGACACTTGGAGGCTACACCTTC. Its translation is CSGTLGGYTF.